Below, one TCR beta chain is given with its context. This sample stems from a study of blood T cells in healthy people across ages. PCR was performed a second time for roughly 6 to 12 cycles using a sample-barcoded 5' primer and a J-beta primer mix. One entry per CDR3 protein, called by TCRdb with MiXCR from the 5' RACE reads. Found here are about 290,000 distinct CDR3 sequences, roughly 29% of them singletons; the top ten hold about 30%. The specimen was blood. The clonotype was recovered from a woman aged 70-85 years in good health.

The CDR3 here is CATYSGRSNEQFF. CDR3 DNA: TGTGCCACCTATAGCGGGAGATCAAATGAGCAGTTCTTC. J is TRBJ2-5 and V is TRBV2; 9 nucleotides align to TRBD2. The J call may be incorrect, as the DNA end agrees better with TRBJ2-1. Germline values: CDR1 SNHLY, CDR2 FYNNEI. CDR3 length equals 13 residues.